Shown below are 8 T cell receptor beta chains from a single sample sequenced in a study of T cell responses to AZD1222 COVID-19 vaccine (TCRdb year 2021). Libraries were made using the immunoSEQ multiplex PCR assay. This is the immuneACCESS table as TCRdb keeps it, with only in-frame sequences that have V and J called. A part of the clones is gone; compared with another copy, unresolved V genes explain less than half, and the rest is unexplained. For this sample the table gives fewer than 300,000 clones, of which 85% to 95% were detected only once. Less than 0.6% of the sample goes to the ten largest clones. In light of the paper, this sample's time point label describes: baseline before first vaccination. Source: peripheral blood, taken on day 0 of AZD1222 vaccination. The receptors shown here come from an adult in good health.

CDR3 DNA: TGTGCCAGCAGCTTCCGTTGGGGGTCCACTGAAGCTTTCTTT. Its protein product is CASSFRWGSTEAFF. The chain couples TRBV7-2 to TRBJ1-1; weak D call: TRBD1 (5 bases). This CDR3 contains 14 residues. V shed 3 bases and J shed 4 bases, with 12 bases lying between them. CDR1 is SGHTA and CDR2 is FQGNSA in the germline V gene.

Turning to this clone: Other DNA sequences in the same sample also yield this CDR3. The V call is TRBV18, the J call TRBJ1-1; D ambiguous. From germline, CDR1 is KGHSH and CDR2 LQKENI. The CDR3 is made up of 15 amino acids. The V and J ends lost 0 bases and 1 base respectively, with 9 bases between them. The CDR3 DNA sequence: TGTGCCAGCTCACCACCGTTGGCGGGGAACACTGAAGCTTTCTTT. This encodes CASSPPLAGNTEAFF.

The CDR3 is CASNRQGEGYTF. CDR3 nucleotides: TGTGCCAGCAACCGACAGGGGGAAGGCTACACCTTC. This sequence joins TRBV5-6 and TRBJ1-2; 9 bases are a match to TRBD1. The germline gives CDR1 SGHDT, CDR2 YYEEEE. V shed 6 bases and J 8 bases; nucleotides not matched to a gene: 5. This CDR3 region has 12 residues.

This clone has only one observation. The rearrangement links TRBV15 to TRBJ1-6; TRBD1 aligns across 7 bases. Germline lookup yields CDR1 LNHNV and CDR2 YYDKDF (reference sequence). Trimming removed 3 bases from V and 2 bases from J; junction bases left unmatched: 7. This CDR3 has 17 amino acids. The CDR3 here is CATSSRFGTAYNSPLHF. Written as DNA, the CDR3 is TGTGCCACCAGCAGCCGATTCGGGACAGCCTATAATTCACCCCTCCACTTT.

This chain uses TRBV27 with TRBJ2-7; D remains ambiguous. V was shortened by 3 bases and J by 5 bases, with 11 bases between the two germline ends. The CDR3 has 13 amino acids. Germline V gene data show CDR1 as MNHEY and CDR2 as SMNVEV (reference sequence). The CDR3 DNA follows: TGTGCCAGCAGTTTGCGTAGGGTCGACGAGCAGTACTTC. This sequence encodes CASSLRRVDEQYF.

The chain's CDR3 is CASRGGDKTQYF. The CDR3 coding sequence is TGTGCCAGCCGGGGGGGAGATAAGACCCAGTACTTC. The chain couples TRBV2 to TRBJ2-5, with 8 nucleotides matching TRBD2. V lost 8 bases to trimming and J lost 6 bases; unmatched junction nucleotides: 5. The CDR3 length is 12 residues. The germline V gene has CDR1 SNHLY and CDR2 FYNNEI.

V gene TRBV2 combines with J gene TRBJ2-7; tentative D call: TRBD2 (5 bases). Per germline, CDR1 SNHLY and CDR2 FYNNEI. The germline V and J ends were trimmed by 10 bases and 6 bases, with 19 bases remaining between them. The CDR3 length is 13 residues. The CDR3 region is CATRSDSPSEQYF. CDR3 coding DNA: TGTGCCACTCGCTCGGACTCCCCAAGCGAGCAGTACTTC.

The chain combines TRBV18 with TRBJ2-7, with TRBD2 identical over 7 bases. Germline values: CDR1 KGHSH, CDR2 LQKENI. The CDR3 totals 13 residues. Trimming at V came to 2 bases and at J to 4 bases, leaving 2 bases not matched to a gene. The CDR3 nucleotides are TGTGCCAGCTCACCAGCTAGCGGTTACGAGCAGTACTTC. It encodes CASSPASGYEQYF.